The 5 T cell receptor beta chains below were found in one sample sequenced in a study of PD-1 blockade in mismatch repair-deficient tumors (dated by TCRdb to 2016 to 2017). The library was obtained by the immunoSEQ multiplex PCR assay. TCRdb carries this immuneACCESS record with in-frame sequences only. Its versions omit some clonotypes, under half of them owing to an unresolved V gene in the studies checked, with the rest unexplained. This sample has some 120,000 clones in its table, and 86% of those were observed once. Of the sample, about 13% falls within the top ten clones. Here the sequenced sample was peripheral blood, taken 44 weeks after starting pembrolizumab. The source of these receptors is an adult with mismatch repair-deficient cancer.

The chain is built from TRBV15 and TRBJ2-2, with TRBD1 matching over 10 bases. The CDR3 is 17 amino acids. Per the germline V gene, CDR1 is LNHNV and CDR2 is YYDKDF (reference sequence). Trimming cost V 3 bases and J 4 bases; bases outside gene matches: 8. CDR3 sequence (DNA): TGTGCCACCAGCAGGGGAGACGACAGGGGGCGCACCGGGGAGCTGTTTTTT. Translating gives CATSRGDDRGRTGELFF.

The rearrangement joins TRBV19 to TRBJ2-3; TRBD1 matches 8 bases. The CDR3 is made up of 12 amino acids. The ends lost 5 bases at V and 14 bases at J; junction bases unmatched: 9. Germline V gene data show CDR1 as LNHDA and CDR2 as SQIVND (reference sequence). CDR3 sequence: CASSAWTGNPYF. The CDR3 coding sequence is TGTGCCAGTAGTGCTTGGACAGGGAATCCGTATTTT. The variable domain in full, with the rest retrieved from reference TRBV19 and TRBJ2-3, is DGGITQSPKYLFRKEGQNVTLSCEQNLNHDAMYWYRQDPGQGLRLIYYSQIVNDFQKGDIAEGYSVSREKKESFPLTVTSAQKNPTAFYLCASSAWTGNPYFGPGTRLTVL.

V and J are TRBV13 and TRBJ2-2; TRBD1 is a possible D gene (6 bases). The CDR3 sequence is 15 residues long. The V gene lost 5 bases and the J gene lost 1 base, with 11 bases spanning the gap. The V gene's germline CDR1 is PRHDT and CDR2 FYEKMQ (reference sequence). This CDR3 reads CASSTGHGNTGELFF. The CDR3 nucleotides read TGTGCCAGCAGCACGGGACACGGGAACACCGGGGAGCTGTTTTTT.

This sequence joins TRBV6-7 and TRBJ2-6; unclear D gene. TRBV6-7 has ORF status, its function being uncertain. V lost 8 bases to trimming and J lost 4 bases, with 18 bases between them. CDR3 length: 16 residues. This chain's CDR3 is CASPRVSAGGANVLTF. In DNA form, the CDR3 reads TGTGCCAGCCCCCGCGTTTCTGCCGGGGGGGCCAACGTCCTGACTTTC.

The genes are TRBV5-5 and TRBJ2-6; the D gene could be TRBD1 or TRBD2 (5 bases each). The CDR3 is 15 residues long. CDR1 and CDR2 (germline): SGHKS, YYEKEE (reference sequence). V lost 4 bases and J 0 bases, leaving 8 bases between the germline ends. The CDR3 loop is CASSRDLSGANVLTF. CDR3 DNA: TGTGCCAGCAGCCGGGACCTCTCTGGGGCCAACGTCCTGACTTTC.